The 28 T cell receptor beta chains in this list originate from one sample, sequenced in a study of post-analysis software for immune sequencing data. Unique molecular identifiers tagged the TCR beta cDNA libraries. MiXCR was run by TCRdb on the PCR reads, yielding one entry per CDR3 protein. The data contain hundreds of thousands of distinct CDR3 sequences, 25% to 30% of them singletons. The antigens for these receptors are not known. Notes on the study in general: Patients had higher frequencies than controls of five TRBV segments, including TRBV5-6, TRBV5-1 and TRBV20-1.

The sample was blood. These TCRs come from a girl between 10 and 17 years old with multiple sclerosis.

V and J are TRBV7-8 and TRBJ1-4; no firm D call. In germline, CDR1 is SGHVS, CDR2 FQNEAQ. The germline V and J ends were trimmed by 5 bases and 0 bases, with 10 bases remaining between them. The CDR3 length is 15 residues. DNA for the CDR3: TGTGCCAGCAGCCTGCTTGGGACAACTAATGAAAAACTGTTTTTT. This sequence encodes CASSLLGTTNEKLFF.

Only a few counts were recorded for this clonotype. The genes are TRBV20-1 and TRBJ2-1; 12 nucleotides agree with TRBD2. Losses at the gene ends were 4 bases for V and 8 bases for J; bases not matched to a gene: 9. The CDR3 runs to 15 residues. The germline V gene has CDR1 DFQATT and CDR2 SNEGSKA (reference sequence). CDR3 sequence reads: CSATRLAGVADEQFF. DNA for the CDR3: TGCAGTGCTACGCGACTAGCGGGAGTTGCGGATGAGCAGTTCTTC.

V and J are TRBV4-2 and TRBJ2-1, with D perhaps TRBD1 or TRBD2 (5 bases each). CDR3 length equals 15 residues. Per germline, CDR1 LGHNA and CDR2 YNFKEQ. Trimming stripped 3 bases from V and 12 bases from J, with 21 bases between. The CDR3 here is CASSQALGTGLGQFF. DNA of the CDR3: TGTGCCAGCAGCCAGGCGTTGGGAACAGGACTGGGGCAGTTCTTC.

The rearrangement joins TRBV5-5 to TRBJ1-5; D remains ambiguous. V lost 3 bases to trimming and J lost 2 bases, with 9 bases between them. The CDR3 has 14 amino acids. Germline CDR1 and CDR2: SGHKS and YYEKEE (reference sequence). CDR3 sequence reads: CASSSDGGNQPQHF. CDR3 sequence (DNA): TGTGCCAGCAGCTCGGACGGAGGCAATCAGCCCCAGCATTTT.

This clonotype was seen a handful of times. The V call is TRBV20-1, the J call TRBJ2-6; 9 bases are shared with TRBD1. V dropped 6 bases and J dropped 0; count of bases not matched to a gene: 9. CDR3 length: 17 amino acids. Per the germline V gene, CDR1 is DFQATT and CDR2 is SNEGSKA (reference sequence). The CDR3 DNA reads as TGCAGTGCGCCGGGACAGGGAACTCCCTCTGGGGCCAACGTCCTGACTTTC. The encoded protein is CSAPGQGTPSGANVLTF.

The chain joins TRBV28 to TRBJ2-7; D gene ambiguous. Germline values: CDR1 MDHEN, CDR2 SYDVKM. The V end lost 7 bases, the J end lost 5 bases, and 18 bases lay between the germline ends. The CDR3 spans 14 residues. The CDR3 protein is CASTPVFSFHEQYF. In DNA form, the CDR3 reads TGTGCCAGCACCCCAGTTTTTTCCTTCCACGAGCAGTACTTC.

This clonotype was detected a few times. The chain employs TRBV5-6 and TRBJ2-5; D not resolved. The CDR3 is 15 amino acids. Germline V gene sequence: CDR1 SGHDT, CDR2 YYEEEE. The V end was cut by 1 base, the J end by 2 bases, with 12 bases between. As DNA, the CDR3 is TGTGCCAGCAGCTTGCTCAACCGACCACAAGAGACCCAGTACTTC. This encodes CASSLLNRPQETQYF.

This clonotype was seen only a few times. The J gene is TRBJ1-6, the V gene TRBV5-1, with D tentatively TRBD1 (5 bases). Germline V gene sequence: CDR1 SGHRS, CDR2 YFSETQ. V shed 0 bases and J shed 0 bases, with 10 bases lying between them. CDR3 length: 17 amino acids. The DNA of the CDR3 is TGCGCCAGCAGCTTGGGGACAAGGAGCTCCTATAATTCACCCCTCCACTTT. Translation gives CASSLGTRSSYNSPLHF.

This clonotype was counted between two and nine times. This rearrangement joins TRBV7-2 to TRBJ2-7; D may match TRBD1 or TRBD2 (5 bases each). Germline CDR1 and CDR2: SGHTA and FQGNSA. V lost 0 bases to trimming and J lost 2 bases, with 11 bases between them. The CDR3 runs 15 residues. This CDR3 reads CASSLAHEGTYEQYF. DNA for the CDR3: TGTGCCAGCAGCTTAGCGCATGAGGGGACCTACGAGCAGTACTTC.

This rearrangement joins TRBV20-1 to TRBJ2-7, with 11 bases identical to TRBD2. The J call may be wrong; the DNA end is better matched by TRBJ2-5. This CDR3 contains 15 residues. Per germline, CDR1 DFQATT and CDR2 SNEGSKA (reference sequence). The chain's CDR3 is CSTAPGLAVLRTQYF. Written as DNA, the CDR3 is TGCAGTACCGCACCGGGACTAGCGGTCTTAAGGACCCAGTACTTC.

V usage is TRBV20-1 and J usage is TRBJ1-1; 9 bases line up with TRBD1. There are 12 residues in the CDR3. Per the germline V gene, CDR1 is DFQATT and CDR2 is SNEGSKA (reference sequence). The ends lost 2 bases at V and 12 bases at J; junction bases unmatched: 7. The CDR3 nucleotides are TGCAGTGCTAGACTAAGCGGGACAGGGACTTTCTTT. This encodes CSARLSGTGTFF.

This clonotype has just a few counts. This CDR3 reads CASSSYRGPFVNEQFF. CDR3 DNA: TGTGCCAGCAGTTCATACAGGGGGCCCTTCGTGAATGAGCAGTTCTTC. The chain uses TRBV28 and TRBJ2-1; TRBD1 aligns across 9 bases. Germline values: CDR1 MDHEN, CDR2 SYDVKM. The CDR3 has 16 amino acids. The V segment lost 4 bases and the J segment 7 bases; nucleotides outside the gene matches: 11. Complete variable domain (other parts from reference TRBV28 and TRBJ2-1): DVKVTQSSRYLVKRTGEKVFLECVQDMDHENMFWYRQDPGLGLRLIYFSYDVKMKEKGDIPEGYSVSREKKERFSLILESASTNQTSMYLCASSSYRGPFVNEQFFGPGTRLTVL.

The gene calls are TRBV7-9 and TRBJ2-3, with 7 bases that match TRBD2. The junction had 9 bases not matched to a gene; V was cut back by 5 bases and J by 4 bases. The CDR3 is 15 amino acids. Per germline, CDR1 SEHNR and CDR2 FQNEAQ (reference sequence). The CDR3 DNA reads TGTGCCAGCAGCACACCTCCCCGGGAGGCAGATACGCAGTATTTT. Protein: CASSTPPREADTQYF.

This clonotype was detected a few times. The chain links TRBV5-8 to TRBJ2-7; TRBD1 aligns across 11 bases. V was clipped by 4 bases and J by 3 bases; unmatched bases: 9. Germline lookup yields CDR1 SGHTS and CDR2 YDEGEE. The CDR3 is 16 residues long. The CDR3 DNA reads TGTGCCAGCAGCGGGGGACAGGGGGTAACTCACTACGAGCAGTACTTC. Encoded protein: CASSGGQGVTHYEQYF.

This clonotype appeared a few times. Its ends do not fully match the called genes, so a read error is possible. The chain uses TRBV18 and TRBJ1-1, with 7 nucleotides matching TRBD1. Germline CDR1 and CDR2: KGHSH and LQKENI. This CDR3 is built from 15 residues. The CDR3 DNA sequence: TGTGCCAGCTCACCCCGGGACAGCTTACTAACTGAGGCTTTCTTT. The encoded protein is CASSPRDSLLTEAFF.

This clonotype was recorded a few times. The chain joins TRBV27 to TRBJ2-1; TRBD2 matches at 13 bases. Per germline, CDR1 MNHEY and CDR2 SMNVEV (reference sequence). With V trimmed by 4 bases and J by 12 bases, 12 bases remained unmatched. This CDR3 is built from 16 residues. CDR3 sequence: CASSSARTSGGSSQFF. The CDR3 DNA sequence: TGTGCCAGCAGTTCCGCGCGGACTAGCGGGGGTTCGTCGCAGTTCTTC.

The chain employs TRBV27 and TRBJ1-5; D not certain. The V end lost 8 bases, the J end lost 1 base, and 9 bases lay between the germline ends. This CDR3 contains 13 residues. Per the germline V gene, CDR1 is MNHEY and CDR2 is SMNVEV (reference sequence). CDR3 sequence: CASSPKSNQPQHF. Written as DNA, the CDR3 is TGTGCCAGCTCCCCAAAAAGCAATCAGCCCCAGCATTTT.

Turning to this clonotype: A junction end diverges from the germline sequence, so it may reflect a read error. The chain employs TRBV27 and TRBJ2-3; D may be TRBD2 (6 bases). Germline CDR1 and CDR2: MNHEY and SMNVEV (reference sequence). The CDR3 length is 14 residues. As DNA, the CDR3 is TGTGCCAGCAGGTTATCAGGCGGGACCGATACGCAGTATTTT. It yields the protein CASRLSGGTDTQYF.

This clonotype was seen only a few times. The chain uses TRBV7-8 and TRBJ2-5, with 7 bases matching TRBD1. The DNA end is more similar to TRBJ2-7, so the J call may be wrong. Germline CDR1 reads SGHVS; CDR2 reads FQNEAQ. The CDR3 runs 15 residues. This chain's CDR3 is CASSRLAGTESEQYF. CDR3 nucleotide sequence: TGTGCCAGCAGTAGATTAGCCGGGACAGAGTCCGAGCAGTACTTC.

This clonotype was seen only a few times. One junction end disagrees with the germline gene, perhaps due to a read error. The CDR3 bases are TGTGCCAGCATTTTAGGGACACCAGCCAGCAATCAGCCCCAGCATTTT. Translation: CASILGTPASNQPQHF. The rearrangement links TRBV28 to TRBJ1-5; a weak D match, TRBD1 (6 bases). The CDR3 spans 16 residues. CDR1 and CDR2 (germline): MDHEN, SYDVKM.

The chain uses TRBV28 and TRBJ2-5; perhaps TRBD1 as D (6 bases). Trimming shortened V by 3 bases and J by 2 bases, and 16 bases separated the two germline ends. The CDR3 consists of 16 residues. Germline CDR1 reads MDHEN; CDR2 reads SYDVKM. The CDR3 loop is CASSFISETGQETQYF. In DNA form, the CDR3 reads TGTGCCAGCAGTTTTATCAGCGAGACAGGTCAAGAGACCCAGTACTTC.

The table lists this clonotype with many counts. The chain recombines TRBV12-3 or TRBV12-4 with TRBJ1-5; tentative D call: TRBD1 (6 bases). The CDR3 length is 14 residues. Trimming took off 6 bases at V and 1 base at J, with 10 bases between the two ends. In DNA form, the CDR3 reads TGTGCCAGCAGACCAACAGGGAGCAATCAGCCCCAGCATTTT. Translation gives CASRPTGSNQPQHF.

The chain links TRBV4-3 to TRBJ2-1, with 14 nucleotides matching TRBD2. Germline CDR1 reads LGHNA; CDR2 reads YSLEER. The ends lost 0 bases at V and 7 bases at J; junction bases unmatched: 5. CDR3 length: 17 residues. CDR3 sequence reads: CASSQDWGTSGRNEQFF. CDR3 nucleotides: TGCGCCAGCAGCCAAGATTGGGGGACTAGCGGGAGAAATGAGCAGTTCTTC.

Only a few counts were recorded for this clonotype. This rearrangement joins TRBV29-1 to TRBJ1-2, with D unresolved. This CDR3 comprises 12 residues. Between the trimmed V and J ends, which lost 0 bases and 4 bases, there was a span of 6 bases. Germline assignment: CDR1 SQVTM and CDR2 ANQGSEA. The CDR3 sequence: CSVEELPYGYTF. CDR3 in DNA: TGCAGCGTTGAAGAACTCCCCTATGGCTACACCTTC.

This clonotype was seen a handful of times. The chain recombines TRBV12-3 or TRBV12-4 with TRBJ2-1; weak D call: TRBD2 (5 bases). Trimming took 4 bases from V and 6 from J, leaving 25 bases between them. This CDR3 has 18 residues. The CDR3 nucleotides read TGTGCCAGCAGTTCCCACCTGGGCGGGCTCGTTACTGGCAATGAGCAGTTCTTC. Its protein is CASSSHLGGLVTGNEQFF.

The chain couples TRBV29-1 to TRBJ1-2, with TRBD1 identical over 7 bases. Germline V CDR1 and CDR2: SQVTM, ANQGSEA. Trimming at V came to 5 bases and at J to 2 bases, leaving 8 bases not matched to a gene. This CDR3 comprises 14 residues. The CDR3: CSVTRPTGNYGYTF. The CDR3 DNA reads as TGCAGCGTTACCCGACCGACAGGGAACTATGGCTACACCTTC. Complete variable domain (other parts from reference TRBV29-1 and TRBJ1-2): SAVISQKPSRDICQRGTSLTIQCQVDSQVTMMFWYRQQPGQSLTLIATANQGSEATYESGFVIDKFPISRPNLTFSTLTVSNMSPEDSSIYLCSVTRPTGNYGYTFGSGTRLTVV.

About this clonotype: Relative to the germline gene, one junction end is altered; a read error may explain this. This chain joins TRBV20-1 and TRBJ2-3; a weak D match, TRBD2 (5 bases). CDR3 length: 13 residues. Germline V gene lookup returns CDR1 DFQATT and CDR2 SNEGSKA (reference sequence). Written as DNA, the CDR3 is TGTAGTGCCTCGGACTGGGCAACAGATACGCAGTATTTT. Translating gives CSASDWATDTQYF.

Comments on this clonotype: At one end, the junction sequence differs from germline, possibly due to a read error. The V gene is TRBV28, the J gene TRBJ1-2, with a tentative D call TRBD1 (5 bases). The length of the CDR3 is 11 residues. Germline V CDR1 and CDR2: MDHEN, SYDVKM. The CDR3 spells CTSNTGYGYTF. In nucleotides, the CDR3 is TGTACCAGTAACACAGGTTATGGCTACACCTTC.